This T cell receptor (beta chain) was profiled in a study of cytomegalovirus exposure and HLA in healthy donors. Study at large: Most genotyped donors, roughly 83% of some 400, had Caucasian-associated genetic ancestry. General study results and limits: The productive fraction for most TCR beta V segments was about 90% or about 30% in an earlier analysis. TRBV6-2, TRBV6-3 and some other V segments were unresolvable in 87-base-pair reads. As was reported, the classifier diagnosed cytomegalovirus status with high specificity and sensitivity.

About this clone: Antigen: not known.

CDR3 size: 19 residues. The ends were cut back, 1 base at V and 7 bases at J, with 29 bases in the middle. Per the germline V gene, CDR1 is SEHNR and CDR2 is FQNEAQ (reference sequence). Both 60 Vbeta primers and 13 Jbeta primers went into the PCR. Repertoires were generated with immunoSEQ multiplex PCR, while TCRdb's copy carries only in-frame clones and drops some. The table includes nearly 65,000 clones, roughly 67% detected once. The sequence came from a man aged 50-60 years in good health and CMV-seronegative. Sequenced input: PBMCs. V usage is TRBV7-9 and J usage is TRBJ2-7; tentatively, D is TRBD2 (6 bases). The CDR3, as DNA: TGTGCCAGCAGCTTAGGCGGAGGAGGGATCAACCCTGGGGCTTGGGAGCAGTACTTC. It codes for CASSLGGGGINPGAWEQYF.